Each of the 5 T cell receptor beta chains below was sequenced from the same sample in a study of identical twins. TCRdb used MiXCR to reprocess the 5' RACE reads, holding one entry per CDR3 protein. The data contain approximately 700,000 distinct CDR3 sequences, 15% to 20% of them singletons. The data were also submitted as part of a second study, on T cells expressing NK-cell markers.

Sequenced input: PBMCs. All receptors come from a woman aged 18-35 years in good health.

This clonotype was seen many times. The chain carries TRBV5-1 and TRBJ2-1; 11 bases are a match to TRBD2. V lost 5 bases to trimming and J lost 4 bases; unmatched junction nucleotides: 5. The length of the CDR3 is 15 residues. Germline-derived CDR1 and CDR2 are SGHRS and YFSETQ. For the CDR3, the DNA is TGCGCCAGCAGACTGGGGACTAGCGGTTACAATGAGCAGTTCTTC. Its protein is CASRLGTSGYNEQFF.

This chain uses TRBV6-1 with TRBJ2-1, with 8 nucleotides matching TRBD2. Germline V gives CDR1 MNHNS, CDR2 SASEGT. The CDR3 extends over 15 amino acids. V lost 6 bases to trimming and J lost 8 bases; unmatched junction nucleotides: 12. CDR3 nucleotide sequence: TGTGCCAGCAGCCCGCTAGCGGGCTCTGAGTATGAGCAGTTCTTC. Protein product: CASSPLAGSEYEQFF.

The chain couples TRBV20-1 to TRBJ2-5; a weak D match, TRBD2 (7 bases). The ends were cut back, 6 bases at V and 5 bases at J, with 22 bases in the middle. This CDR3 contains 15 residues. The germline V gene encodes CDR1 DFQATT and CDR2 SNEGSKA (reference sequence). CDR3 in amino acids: CSARGAGARFETQYF. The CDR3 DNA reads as TGCAGTGCAAGGGGCGCGGGGGCGAGATTTGAGACCCAGTACTTC.

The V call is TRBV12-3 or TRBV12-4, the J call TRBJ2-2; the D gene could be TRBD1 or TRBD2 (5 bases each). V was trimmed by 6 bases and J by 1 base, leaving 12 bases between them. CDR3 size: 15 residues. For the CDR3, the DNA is TGTGCCAGCAGACGGTGGGGGAAGAACACCGGGGAGCTGTTTTTT. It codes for CASRRWGKNTGELFF.

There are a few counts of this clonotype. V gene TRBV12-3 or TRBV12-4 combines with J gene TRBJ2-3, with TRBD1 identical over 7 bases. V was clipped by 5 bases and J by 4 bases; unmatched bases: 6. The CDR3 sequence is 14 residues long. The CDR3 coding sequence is TGTGCCAGCAGTCTTGGGACAGTCGCAGATACGCAGTATTTT. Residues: CASSLGTVADTQYF.